This passage covers 24 T cell receptor beta chains from one sample sequenced in a study of OX40 agonist ivuxolimab in advanced cancers. Profiling relied on immunoSEQ multiplex PCR, and the TCRdb table lists in-frame clones only, not all of them. Of some 57,000 clones in the sample, 92% were seen once. The material was CD4+ or CD8+ T cells sorted from blood, obtained in a trial of the OX40 agonist ivuxolimab. The receptors here all came from an adult with an advanced solid tumor such as melanoma, head and neck, liver or kidney cancer.

This chain connects TRBV28 to TRBJ2-4; the D gene is possibly TRBD2 (5 bases). This CDR3 has 16 amino acids. Germline values: CDR1 MDHEN, CDR2 SYDVKM. V was cut by 2 bases and J by 2 bases, with 13 bases left in between. CDR3 residues: CASSLLDEGTKNIQYF. CDR3 nucleotide sequence: TGTGCCAGCAGTTTACTCGATGAGGGCACCAAAAACATTCAGTACTTC. Variable domain in full (rest from reference TRBV28 and TRBJ2-4): DVKVTQSSRYLVKRTGEKVFLECVQDMDHENMFWYRQDPGLGLRLIYFSYDVKMKEKGDIPEGYSVSREKKERFSLILESASTNQTSMYLCASSLLDEGTKNIQYFGAGTRLSVL.

The rearrangement uses TRBV6-1 and TRBJ2-1, with TRBD2 matching 10 bases. The CDR3 extends over 16 amino acids. After removal of 2 bases from V and 4 bases from J, the junction contained 5 bases not matched to a gene. In germline, CDR1 is MNHNS, CDR2 SASEGT. The CDR3 spells CASSELLSGGYNEQFF. The DNA of the CDR3 is TGTGCCAGCAGTGAACTGCTTAGCGGGGGGTACAATGAGCAGTTCTTC.

The J gene is TRBJ1-5, the V gene TRBV5-1, with 9 nucleotides matching TRBD1. The germline V gene has CDR1 SGHRS and CDR2 YFSETQ. V lost 0 bases and J lost 7; bases outside the gene matches: 2. The CDR3 length is 14 residues. As DNA, the CDR3 is TGCGCCAGCAGCTTGGGGACAGGGGAACAGCCCCAGCATTTT. Residues: CASSLGTGEQPQHF.

This chain links TRBV29-1 with TRBJ1-2; D remains ambiguous. The CDR3 covers 12 residues. In germline, CDR1 is SQVTM, CDR2 ANQGSEA. V dropped 3 bases and J dropped 8 bases, with 13 bases sitting between them. For the CDR3, the DNA is TGCAGCGTTGACGGAGGGAGCTCGGGCTACACCTTC. Encoded protein: CSVDGGSSGYTF.

This clone was recorded a few times. This chain connects TRBV19 to TRBJ1-5; the D is unclear. This CDR3 has 17 residues. Trimming shortened V by 5 bases and J by 0 bases, and 17 bases separated the two germline ends. The germline V gene has CDR1 LNHDA and CDR2 SQIVND (reference sequence). CDR3 nucleotide sequence: TGTGCCAGTAGTTCTATTCTCGGGTCTTATAGCAATCAGCCCCAGCATTTT. It encodes CASSSILGSYSNQPQHF.

In this sample, this clone is medium-sized. The same CDR3 is also encoded by other DNA sequences in this sample. The CDR3 DNA sequence: TGTGCCAGCATTGGGAGGGTGGTACATAATTCACCCCTCCACTTT. Amino acid sequence: CASIGRVVHNSPLHF. The rearrangement joins TRBV6-1 to TRBJ1-6; no clear D gene. The CDR3 has 15 residues. V was clipped by 7 bases and J by 5 bases, with 15 bases between them. Germline loops: CDR1 MNHNS, CDR2 SASEGT.

The chain carries TRBV2 and TRBJ1-4; 9 bases map to TRBD1. Per the germline V gene, CDR1 is SNHLY and CDR2 is FYNNEI. This CDR3 contains 17 residues. V dropped 0 bases and J dropped 6; count of bases not matched to a gene: 8. DNA of the CDR3: TGTGCCAGCAGTGAAGCGCGGGACAGGGTGACGGATGAAAAACTGTTTTTT. Its translation is CASSEARDRVTDEKLFF.

The chain has TRBV28 and TRBJ2-7; 12 bases agree with TRBD2. After removal of 5 bases from V and 4 bases from J, the junction contained 12 bases not matched to a gene. The CDR3 spans 17 residues. Germline CDR1 is MDHEN and CDR2 is SYDVKM. The CDR3 spells CASSTIGAGTSGYEQYF. In DNA form, the CDR3 reads TGTGCCAGCAGTACTATCGGGGCCGGGACTAGCGGGTACGAGCAGTACTTC. Full variable domain (missing parts from reference TRBV28 and TRBJ2-7): DVKVTQSSRYLVKRTGEKVFLECVQDMDHENMFWYRQDPGLGLRLIYFSYDVKMKEKGDIPEGYSVSREKKERFSLILESASTNQTSMYLCASSTIGAGTSGYEQYFGPGTRLTVT.

The rearrangement links TRBV28 to TRBJ2-3, with D unclear. The CDR3 runs 13 residues. V shed 3 bases and J shed 6 bases, with 10 bases lying between them. The germline gives CDR1 MDHEN, CDR2 SYDVKM. This CDR3 is CASSFRYGDTQYF. CDR3 coding DNA: TGTGCCAGCAGTTTTAGGTACGGGGATACGCAGTATTTT.

The chain carries TRBV15 and TRBJ2-4, with unresolved D. The CDR3 has 12 amino acids. CDR1 LNHNV and CDR2 YYDKDF come from the germline V gene (reference sequence). V was trimmed by 4 bases and J by 2 bases, leaving 3 bases between them. Written as DNA, the CDR3 is TGTGCCACCAGCAATTCCAAAAACATTCAGTACTTC. Protein: CATSNSKNIQYF. Full variable domain (outside the CDR3, taken from reference TRBV15 and TRBJ2-4): DAMVIQNPRYQVTQFGKPVTLSCSQTLNHNVMYWYQQKSSQAPKLLFHYYDKDFNNEADTPDNFQSRRPNTSFCFLDIRSPGLGDTAMYLCATSNSKNIQYFGAGTRLSVL.

This clone came up once. DNA of the CDR3: TGTGCCAGCAGTTACTCGACCCAGCCTCCCTACGAGCAGTACTTC. Translation: CASSYSTQPPYEQYF. The chain couples TRBV6-5 to TRBJ2-7; D is unclear. This CDR3 has 15 amino acids. Germline V gives CDR1 MNHEY, CDR2 SVGAGI. The V gene lost 0 bases and the J gene lost 2 bases, with 11 bases spanning the gap.

V is TRBV27 and J is TRBJ2-1; tentatively, D is TRBD2 (6 bases). Germline CDR1 reads MNHEY; CDR2 reads SMNVEV (reference sequence). The V and J ends lost 2 bases and 6 bases respectively, with 11 bases between them. The CDR3 has 14 residues. DNA for the CDR3: TGTGCCAGCAGTTTACTGGGACTTACCAATGAGCAGTTCTTC. It codes for CASSLLGLTNEQFF.

The V gene is TRBV20-1, the J gene TRBJ1-1; D is ambiguous. The CDR3 has 11 residues. The V end lost 6 bases, the J end lost 4 bases, and 9 bases lay between the germline ends. Germline assignment: CDR1 DFQATT and CDR2 SNEGSKA (reference sequence). CDR3: CSAIVGTEAFF. The CDR3 nucleotides read TGCAGTGCGATCGTGGGCACTGAAGCTTTCTTT.

The chain combines TRBV6-5 with TRBJ2-1; 12 nucleotides agree with TRBD2. Unmatched junction bases numbered 6, after V lost 5 bases and J lost 7 bases. Germline V CDR1 and CDR2: MNHEY, SVGAGI. The CDR3 is 15 amino acids. The CDR3 nucleotides read TGTGCCAGCAGTCCCCGACTAGCGGGAGTGAATGAGCAGTTCTTC. The encoded protein is CASSPRLAGVNEQFF.

The chain recombines TRBV6-1 with TRBJ2-1, with D unresolved. The CDR3 consists of 14 residues. V lost 1 base and J lost 15, with 19 bases in between. Germline assignment: CDR1 MNHNS and CDR2 SASEGT. CDR3 in amino acids: CASSEGTDPEYLFF. DNA for the CDR3: TGTGCCAGCAGTGAAGGGACGGACCCCGAGTACTTGTTCTTC.

The rearrangement links TRBV25-1 to TRBJ1-5; D gene ambiguous. Germline CDR1 is MGHDK and CDR2 is SYGVNS. CDR3 length: 13 residues. V was shortened by 1 base and J by 5 bases, with 6 bases between the two germline ends. CDR3 nucleotide sequence: TGTGCCAGCAGTGAATTGGGCGATCAGCCCCAGCATTTT. This codes for CASSELGDQPQHF.

The V and J genes are TRBV30 and TRBJ2-3; 13 bases are a match to TRBD2. The CDR3 consists of 15 residues. Germline CDR1 is GTSNPN and CDR2 is SVGIG (reference sequence). V shed 3 bases, J shed 4 bases, and the junction held 4 bases outside the gene matches. The CDR3 here is CAWSDTSGGADTQYF. CDR3 coding DNA: TGTGCCTGGAGCGATACTAGCGGGGGGGCAGATACGCAGTATTTT.

This clone was detected a few times. This chain links TRBV30 with TRBJ1-2; 9 positions agree with TRBD1. Unmatched junction bases numbered 8, after V lost 5 bases and J lost 7 bases. CDR3 length: 13 residues. From germline, CDR1 is GTSNPN and CDR2 SVGIG (reference sequence). The chain's CDR3 is CAWDGTGIGGYTF. CDR3 bases: TGTGCCTGGGATGGGACAGGGATTGGTGGCTACACCTTC.

The table lists this clone with a count of one. The chain has TRBV7-9 and TRBJ1-5; 7 nucleotides align to TRBD1. Germline V gives CDR1 SEHNR, CDR2 FQNEAQ (reference sequence). The CDR3 sequence is 14 residues long. With V trimmed by 4 bases and J by 7 bases, 7 bases remained unmatched. The CDR3: CASSSTGADQPQHF. Written as DNA, the CDR3 is TGTGCCAGCAGCTCAACAGGGGCAGACCAGCCCCAGCATTTT.

The rearrangement links TRBV4-3 to TRBJ2-3; perhaps TRBD2 as D (5 bases). Trimming pared 4 bases from V and 2 bases from J, leaving 13 bases between. The CDR3 covers 15 residues. In germline, CDR1 is LGHNA, CDR2 YSLEER. The CDR3 spells CASSPGSGITDTQYF. Here the CDR3 DNA reads TGCGCCAGCAGCCCGGGTTCCGGGATCACAGATACGCAGTATTTT.

The chain couples TRBV11-2 to TRBJ1-6; TRBD1 agrees at 7 bases. J lost 8 bases, V lost 3 bases, and 7 bases had no gene match. The CDR3 is made up of 15 amino acids. Germline CDR1 SGHAT, CDR2 FQNNGV. CDR3 loop: CASSLIGTDYSPLHF. The CDR3 coding sequence is TGTGCCAGCAGCTTGATCGGGACAGATTATTCACCCCTCCACTTT.

V is TRBV6-5 and J is TRBJ2-5; D might be TRBD1 or TRBD2, each matching 6 bases. Looked up from germline, CDR1 is MNHEY and CDR2 is SVGAGI. V gave up 5 bases and J gave up 4 bases, with 17 bases separating them. CDR3 length: 15 amino acids. CDR3 protein: CASSGGGEELETQYF. In DNA, the CDR3 is TGTGCCAGCAGTGGAGGGGGAGAAGAACTAGAGACCCAGTACTTC.

This chain connects TRBV7-9 to TRBJ1-2; no firm D call. CDR1 SEHNR and CDR2 FQNEAQ come from the germline V gene (reference sequence). The V end lost 5 bases, the J end lost 7 bases, and 8 bases lay between the germline ends. The length of the CDR3 is 11 residues. CDR3 region: CASSGPSGYTF. The CDR3 region has the DNA TGTGCCAGCAGCGGGCCGAGTGGCTACACCTTC. Using reference TRBV7-9 and TRBJ1-2 for the parts outside the CDR3, the full variable domain is DTGVSQNPRHKITKRGQNVTFRCDPISEHNRLYWYRQTLGQGPEFLTYFQNEAQLEKSRLLSDRFSAERPKGSFSTLEIQRTEQGDSAMYLCASSGPSGYTFGSGTRLTVV.

The chain combines TRBV28 with TRBJ2-7; 11 nucleotides match TRBD1. The CDR3 is made up of 14 amino acids. Germline values: CDR1 MDHEN, CDR2 SYDVKM. Trimming cost V 2 bases and J 3 bases; bases outside gene matches: 0. The CDR3 region has the DNA TGTGCCAGCAGTTTAGGGACAGGGGGCTACGAGCAGTACTTC. Translation gives CASSLGTGGYEQYF.